These 10 T cell receptor beta chains share one sample of origin, sequenced in a study of T cell repertoires in cytomegalovirus infection. For these receptors, no antigen is known. Using its own MiXCR run on the reads, TCRdb lists one record per CDR3 protein. Of hundreds of thousands of distinct CDR3 sequences listed, over 25% are singletons. Sequences were derived from cultured CD8+ T cells from PBMCs, sampled from culture after CMV antigen stimulation. The receptor set was obtained from a human donor in good health (CMV status not recorded). Some clones in this sample may be carry-over from other donors' samples.

CDR3 sequence (DNA): TGCAGCTTTCCCGGGACTCACAATGAGCAGTTCTTC. This translates into CSFPGTHNEQFF. The gene calls are TRBV20-1 and TRBJ2-1; TRBD2 might be the D (6 bases). The CDR3 spans 12 residues. From germline, CDR1 is DFQATT and CDR2 SNEGSKA (reference sequence).

This clonotype was detected a few times. The rearrangement joins TRBV6-2 or TRBV6-3 to TRBJ1-6; 8 bases are shared with TRBD1. CDR3 length: 14 amino acids. J was trimmed by 10 bases and V by 5 bases; bases with no gene match: 7. Germline V gene sequence: CDR1 MNHEY, CDR2 SVGEGT. CDR3 nucleotide sequence: TGTGCCAGCAGTCACGACAGGGGTAGGTCACCCCTCCACTTT. Translation gives CASSHDRGRSPLHF.

The gene calls are TRBV11-2 and TRBJ2-3, with 12 bases fitting TRBD2. The germline gives CDR1 SGHAT, CDR2 FQNNGV. V shed 6 bases, J shed 2 bases, and the junction held 12 bases outside the gene matches. The CDR3 has 18 residues. For the CDR3, the DNA is TGTGCCAGCAGGACTAGCGGGGGAATTCCCTCATTCACAGATACGCAGTATTTT. It yields the protein CASRTSGGIPSFTDTQYF.

Regarding this clonotype: A much larger clone differs from this one at a single base, so this may be a read error. The chain couples TRBV6-1 to TRBJ1-2; D gene uncertain. This CDR3 region has 14 residues. Per the germline V gene, CDR1 is MNHNS and CDR2 is SASEGT. CDR3 in DNA: TGTGTCAGCAGACCGCGGGGAGTCAACTATGGCTACACCTTC. Its translation is CVSRPRGVNYGYTF.

The CDR3 is CASSSTGAGPYEQYF. In DNA form, the CDR3 reads TGTGCCAGCAGCTCCACAGGGGCAGGGCCTTACGAGCAGTACTTC. The chain is built from TRBV7-7 and TRBJ2-7, with 7 bases identical to TRBD1. J was trimmed by 4 bases and V by 4 bases; bases with no gene match: 10. CDR3 length: 15 amino acids. Germline CDR1 and CDR2: SSHAT and FNYEAQ (reference sequence).

In its sample, this clonotype was seen a few times. The gene calls are TRBV4-3 and TRBJ1-6, with D hard to call. V was shortened by 2 bases and J by 15 bases, with 14 bases between the two germline ends. This CDR3 contains 13 residues. Germline V lookup: CDR1 LGHNA, CDR2 YSLEER. CDR3 bases: TGCGCCAGCAGCCAACCGGACGGGCGAGGCCTCCACTTT. Residues: CASSQPDGRGLHF.

This chain uses TRBV6-2 or TRBV6-3 with TRBJ1-2, with no clear D. The CDR3 is made up of 19 amino acids. V was clipped by 0 bases and J by 1 base, with 21 bases between them. Germline V gene data show CDR1 as MNHEY and CDR2 as SVGEGT. CDR3 nucleotide sequence: TGTGCCAGCAGTTACTCGAGCTATAGTTGGGAGCCCCTTAACTATGGCTACACCTTC. Translation gives CASSYSSYSWEPLNYGYTF.

The gene calls are TRBV19 and TRBJ1-6, with TRBD1 matching over 9 bases. The CDR3 has 20 residues. J gave up 2 bases and V 1 base, and 12 bases lay outside the gene matches. Germline V gene sequence: CDR1 LNHDA, CDR2 SQIVND (reference sequence). The CDR3 DNA follows: TGTGCCAGTAGTATAGTCGCCGGCTGGGACAGGGTGCCCTATAATTCACCCCTCCACTTT. It encodes CASSIVAGWDRVPYNSPLHF. The full variable domain, in which reference TRBV19 and TRBJ1-6 provide the parts outside the CDR3, is DGGITQSPKYLFRKEGQNVTLSCEQNLNHDAMYWYRQDPGQGLRLIYYSQIVNDFQKGDIAEGYSVSREKKESFPLTVTSAQKNPTAFYLCASSIVAGWDRVPYNSPLHFGNGTRLTVT.

This chain uses TRBV20-1 with TRBJ1-1; no firm D call. The CDR3 is made up of 14 amino acids. Germline V gene data show CDR1 as DFQATT and CDR2 as SNEGSKA (reference sequence). The V end was cut by 2 bases, the J end by 1 base, with 11 bases between. This chain's CDR3 is CSARPGVPNTEAFF. CDR3 nucleotide sequence: TGCAGTGCTAGACCTGGGGTCCCGAACACTGAAGCTTTCTTT.

CDR3 in DNA: TGTGCCAGCAGCTCTGGGGCCGCCTCCCGGGGCACCGGGGAGCTGTTTTTT. Translating it yields CASSSGAASRGTGELFF. The J gene is TRBJ2-2, the V gene TRBV13, with D possibly called TRBD1 or TRBD2 (5 bases each). Trimming left V 4 bases short and J 4 bases short, with 19 bases between. The CDR3 runs to 17 residues. Germline V gives CDR1 PRHDT, CDR2 FYEKMQ (reference sequence). The full variable domain, its missing parts supplied by reference TRBV13 and TRBJ2-2, is AAGVIQSPRHLIKEKRETATLKCYPIPRHDTVYWYQQGPGQDPQFLISFYEKMQSDKGSIPDRFSAQQFSDYHSELNMSSLELGDSALYFCASSSGAASRGTGELFFGEGSRLTVL.